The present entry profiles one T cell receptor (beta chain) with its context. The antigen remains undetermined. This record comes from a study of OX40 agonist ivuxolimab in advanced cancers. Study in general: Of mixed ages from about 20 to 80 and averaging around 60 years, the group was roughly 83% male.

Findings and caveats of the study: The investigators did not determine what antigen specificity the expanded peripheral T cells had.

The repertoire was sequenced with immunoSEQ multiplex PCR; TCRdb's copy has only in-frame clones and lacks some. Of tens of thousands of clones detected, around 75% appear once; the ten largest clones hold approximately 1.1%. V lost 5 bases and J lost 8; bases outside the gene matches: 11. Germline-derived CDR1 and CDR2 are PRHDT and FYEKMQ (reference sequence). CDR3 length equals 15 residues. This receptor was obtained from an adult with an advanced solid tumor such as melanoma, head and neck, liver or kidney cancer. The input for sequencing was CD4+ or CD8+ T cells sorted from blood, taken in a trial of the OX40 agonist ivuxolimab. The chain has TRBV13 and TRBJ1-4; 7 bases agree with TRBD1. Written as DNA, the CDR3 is TGTGCCAGCAGCCTTCGACAGGGAGGGTTAGAAAAACTGTTTTTT. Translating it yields CASSLRQGGLEKLFF.